This T cell receptor (beta chain) was captured in a study of shared clonotypes between healthy human individuals. Study details: The people who gave samples were a couple of women and three men aged 18 to 49. Study-level findings and limits: Incomplete sequencing of sorted subsets was indicated by rarefaction despite large depth.

Comments on this clone: The antigen remains undetermined.

Researchers ran the assay at a deep level. Profiled with immunoSEQ multiplex PCR; TCRdb holds only in-frame clones, not every one. Among about 2 million clones listed, approximately 94% were seen once. CDR1 SGHRS and CDR2 YFSETQ come from the germline V gene. Trimming removed 4 bases at V and 4 bases at J, with 18 bases between. The CDR3 loop spans 16 amino acids. Cells designated naive CD8 were CD45RO-negative and were positively selected for CCR7, with terminally differentiated effector memory CD45RA+ cells excluded. All the donors were Caucasian adults who lived in Nashville, Tennessee. The TCR comes from a man aged 18 to 30 in good health. The gene calls are TRBV5-1 and TRBJ2-1, with D possibly being TRBD1 or TRBD2 (5 bases each). Material for sequencing was naive CD8+ T cells sorted from blood. CDR3 in amino acids: CASSLDGAGSYNEQFF. DNA for the CDR3: TGCGCCAGCAGCCTCGACGGGGCCGGGTCGTACAATGAGCAGTTCTTC.